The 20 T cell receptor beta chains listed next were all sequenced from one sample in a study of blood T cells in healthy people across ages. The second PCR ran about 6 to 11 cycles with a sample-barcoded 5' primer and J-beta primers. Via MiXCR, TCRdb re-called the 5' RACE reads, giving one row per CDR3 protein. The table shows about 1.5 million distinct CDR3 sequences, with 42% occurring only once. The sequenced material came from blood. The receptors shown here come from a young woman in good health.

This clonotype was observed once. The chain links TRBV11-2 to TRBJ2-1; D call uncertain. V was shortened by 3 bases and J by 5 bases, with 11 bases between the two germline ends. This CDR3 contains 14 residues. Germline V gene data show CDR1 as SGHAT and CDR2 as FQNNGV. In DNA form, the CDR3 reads TGTGCCAGCAGCTTGTATGGTGGGGACAATGAGCAGTTCTTC. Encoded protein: CASSLYGGDNEQFF.

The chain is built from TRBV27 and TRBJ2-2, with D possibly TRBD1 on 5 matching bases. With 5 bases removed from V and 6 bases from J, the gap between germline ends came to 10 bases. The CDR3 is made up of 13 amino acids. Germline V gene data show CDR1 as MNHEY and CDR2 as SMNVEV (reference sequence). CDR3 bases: TGTGCCAGCAGTCCCCAGGGTTCCGGGGAGCTGTTTTTT. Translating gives CASSPQGSGELFF.

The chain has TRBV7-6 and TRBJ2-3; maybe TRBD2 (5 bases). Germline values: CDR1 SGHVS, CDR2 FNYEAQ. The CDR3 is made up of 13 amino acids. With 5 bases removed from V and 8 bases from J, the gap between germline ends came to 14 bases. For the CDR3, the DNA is TGTGCCAGCAGCCCCCTAGCTGCAAGTACGCAGTATTTT. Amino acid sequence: CASSPLAASTQYF.

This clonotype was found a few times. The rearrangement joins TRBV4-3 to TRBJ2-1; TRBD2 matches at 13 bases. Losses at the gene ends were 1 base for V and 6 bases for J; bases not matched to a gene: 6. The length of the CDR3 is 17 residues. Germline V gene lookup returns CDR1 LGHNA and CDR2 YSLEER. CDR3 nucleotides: TGCGCCAGCAGCCAAGGCGTGGGACTAGCGGGATTCAATGAGCAGTTCTTC. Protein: CASSQGVGLAGFNEQFF.

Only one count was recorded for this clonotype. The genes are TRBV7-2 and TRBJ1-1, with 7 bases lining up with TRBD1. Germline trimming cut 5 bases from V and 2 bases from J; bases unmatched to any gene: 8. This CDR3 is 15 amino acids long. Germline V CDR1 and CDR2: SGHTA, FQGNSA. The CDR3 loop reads CASSRQGVSNTEAFF. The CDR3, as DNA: TGTGCCAGCAGCCGTCAGGGGGTGTCTAACACTGAAGCTTTCTTT.

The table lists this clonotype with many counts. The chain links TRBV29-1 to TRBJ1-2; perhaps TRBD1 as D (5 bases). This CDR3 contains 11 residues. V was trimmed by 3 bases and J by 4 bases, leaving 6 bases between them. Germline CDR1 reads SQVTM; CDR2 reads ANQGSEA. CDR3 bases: TGCAGCGTTGACAGGGCCTATGGCTACACCTTC. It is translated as CSVDRAYGYTF. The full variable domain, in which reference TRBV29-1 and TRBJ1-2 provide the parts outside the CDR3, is SAVISQKPSRDICQRGTSLTIQCQVDSQVTMMFWYRQQPGQSLTLIATANQGSEATYESGFVIDKFPISRPNLTFSTLTVSNMSPEDSSIYLCSVDRAYGYTFGSGTRLTVV.

The CDR3 protein is CSVEALAGGEETQYF. DNA for the CDR3: TGCAGCGTTGAAGCGCTAGCGGGGGGTGAGGAGACCCAGTACTTC. The chain joins TRBV29-1 to TRBJ2-5; TRBD2 agrees at 11 bases. The CDR3 sequence is 15 residues long. Per germline, CDR1 SQVTM and CDR2 ANQGSEA. The junction had 6 bases not matched to a gene; V was cut back by 1 base and J by 5 bases.

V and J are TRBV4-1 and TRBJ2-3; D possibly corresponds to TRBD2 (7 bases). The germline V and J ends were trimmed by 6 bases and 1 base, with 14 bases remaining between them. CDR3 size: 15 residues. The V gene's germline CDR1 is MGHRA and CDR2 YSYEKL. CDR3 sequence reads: CASRVAGGRTDTQYF. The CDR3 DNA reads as TGCGCCAGCAGGGTGGCCGGGGGGCGCACAGATACGCAGTATTTT.

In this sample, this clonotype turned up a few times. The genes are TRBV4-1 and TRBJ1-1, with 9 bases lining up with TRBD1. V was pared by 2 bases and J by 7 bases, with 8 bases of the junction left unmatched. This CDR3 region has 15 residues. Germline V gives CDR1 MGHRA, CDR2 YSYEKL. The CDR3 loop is CASSQQGTGYLEAFF. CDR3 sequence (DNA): TGCGCCAGCAGCCAACAAGGGACAGGGTATCTTGAAGCTTTCTTT.

This CDR3 is CASSPIDRGLDEKLFF. For the CDR3, the DNA is TGTGCCAGCAGTCCGATAGACAGGGGTTTAGATGAAAAACTGTTTTTT. The chain carries TRBV27 and TRBJ1-4; 8 positions match TRBD1. Germline loops: CDR1 MNHEY, CDR2 SMNVEV (reference sequence). Germline trimming cut 5 bases from V and 6 bases from J; bases unmatched to any gene: 11. CDR3 length: 16 amino acids.

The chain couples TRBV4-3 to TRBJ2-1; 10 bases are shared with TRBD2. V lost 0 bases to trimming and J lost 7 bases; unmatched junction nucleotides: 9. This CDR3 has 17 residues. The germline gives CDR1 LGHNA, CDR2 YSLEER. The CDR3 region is CASSQDWASGSNNEQFF. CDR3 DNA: TGCGCCAGCAGCCAAGATTGGGCTAGCGGGAGTAATAATGAGCAGTTCTTC.

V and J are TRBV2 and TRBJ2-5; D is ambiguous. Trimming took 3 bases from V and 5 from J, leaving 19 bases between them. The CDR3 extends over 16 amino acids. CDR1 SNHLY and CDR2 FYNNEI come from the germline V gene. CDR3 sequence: CASSERPNPLWETQYF. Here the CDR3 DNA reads TGTGCCAGCAGTGAGAGACCAAACCCCCTATGGGAGACCCAGTACTTC.

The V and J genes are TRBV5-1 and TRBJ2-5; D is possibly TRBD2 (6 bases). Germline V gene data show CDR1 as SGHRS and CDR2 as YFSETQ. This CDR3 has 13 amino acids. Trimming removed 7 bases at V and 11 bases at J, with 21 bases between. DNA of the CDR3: TGCGCCAGCTCTAGACGGGAGAGGGGTGAGCAGTACTTC. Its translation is CASSRRERGEQYF.

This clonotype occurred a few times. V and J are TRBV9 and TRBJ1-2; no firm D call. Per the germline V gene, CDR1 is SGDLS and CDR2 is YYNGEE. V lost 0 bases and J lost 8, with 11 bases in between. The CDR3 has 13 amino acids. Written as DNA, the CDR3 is TGTGCCAGCAGCGTAGCCAGTCGGAACGGCTACACCTTC. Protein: CASSVASRNGYTF.

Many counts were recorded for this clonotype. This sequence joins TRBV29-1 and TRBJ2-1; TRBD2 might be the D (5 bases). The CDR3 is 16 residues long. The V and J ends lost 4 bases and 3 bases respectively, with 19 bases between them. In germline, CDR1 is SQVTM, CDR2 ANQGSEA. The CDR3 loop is CSVGAPGQRFYNEQFF. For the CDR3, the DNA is TGCAGCGTTGGGGCCCCCGGTCAGCGGTTCTACAATGAGCAGTTCTTC.

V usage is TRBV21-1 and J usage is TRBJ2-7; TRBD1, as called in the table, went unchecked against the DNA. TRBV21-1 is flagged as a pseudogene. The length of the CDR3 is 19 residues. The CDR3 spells CASSSRPGTSDYYYYEQYF. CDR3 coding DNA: TGTGCCAGCAGCTCCCGCCCCGGGACCTCAGATTATTATTACTACGAGCAGTACTTC.

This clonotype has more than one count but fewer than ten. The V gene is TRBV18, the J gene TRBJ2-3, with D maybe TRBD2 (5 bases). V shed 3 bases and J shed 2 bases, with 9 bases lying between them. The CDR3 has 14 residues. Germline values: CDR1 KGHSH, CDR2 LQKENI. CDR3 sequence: CASSPGVNTDTQYF. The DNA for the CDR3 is TGTGCCAGCTCACCCGGGGTGAACACAGATACGCAGTATTTT.

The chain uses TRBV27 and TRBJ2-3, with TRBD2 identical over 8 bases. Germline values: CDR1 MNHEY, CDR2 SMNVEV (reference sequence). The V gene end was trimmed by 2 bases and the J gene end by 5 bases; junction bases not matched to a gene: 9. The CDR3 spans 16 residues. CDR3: CASSLLEAGVRDTQYF. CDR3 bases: TGTGCCAGCAGTTTACTAGAAGCGGGAGTCAGAGATACGCAGTATTTT.

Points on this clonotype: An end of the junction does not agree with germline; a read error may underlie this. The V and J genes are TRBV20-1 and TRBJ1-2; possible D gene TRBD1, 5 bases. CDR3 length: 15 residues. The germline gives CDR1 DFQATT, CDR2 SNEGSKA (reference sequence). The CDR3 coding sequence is TGCAGTGTTAGATCGTTGGGGGTTGAGGCCCATGGCTACACCTTC. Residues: CSVRSLGVEAHGYTF.

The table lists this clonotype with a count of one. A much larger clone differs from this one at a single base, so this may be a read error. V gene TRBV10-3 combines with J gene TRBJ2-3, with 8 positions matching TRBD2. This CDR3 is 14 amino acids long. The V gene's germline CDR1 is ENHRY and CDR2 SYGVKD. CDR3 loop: CAISEAGGTDMQYF. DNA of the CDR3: TGTGCCATCAGTGAGGCGGGGGGAACAGATATGCAGTATTTT.